This is a list of T cell receptor beta chains from one sample in a study of T cells expressing NK-cell markers. No DNA is given; TCRdb re-called the 5' RACE reads and lists each CDR3 protein once. The sample has approximately 550,000 distinct CDR3 sequences. The sample comprised blood T cells: a sorted CD56 or NKG2C T cell subset, CD4+ or CD8+ T cells, or bulk PBMC T cells (not recorded which). These receptors originate from a man aged 18 to 29 in good health. CDR3s include the opening cysteine and the closing phenylalanine or tryptophan. Fields, in order: J gene, V gene, CDR3 protein.

TRBJ2-3	TRBV28	CASSQDRAADTQYF
TRBJ1-1	TRBV7-2	CASSLGFGGEAFF
TRBJ2-1	TRBV5-6	CASSPLRREGGEQFF
TRBJ1-5	TRBV11-1	CASSLGGAGDFGNQPQHF
TRBJ2-1	TRBV5-1	CASSLGVSSEGYEQFF
TRBJ2-5	TRBV7-2	CASSPETGRGQETQYF
TRBJ1-5	TRBV12-3/TRBV12-4	CASSHQGGQNNQPQHF
TRBJ1-1	TRBV18	CASSRDRGLENTEAFF
TRBJ2-3	TRBV24-1	CATSDITEPTDTQYF
TRBJ2-7	TRBV5-1	CASSRYVAQGGEQYF
TRBJ2-5	TRBV20-1	CSARSPQGRETQYF
TRBJ1-1	TRBV9	CASSVEGSMGTEAFF
TRBJ1-5	TRBV7-9	CASSFGGPQPQHF
TRBJ2-1	TRBV6-1	CASSRSGVPGNEQFF
TRBJ1-1	TRBV6-5	CASSYPTGEAFF
TRBJ2-2	TRBV12-3/TRBV12-4	CASSRGAGELFF
TRBJ2-5	TRBV5-1	CASSLAADPRETQYF
TRBJ1-2	TRBV29-1	CSFRDTNYGYTF
TRBJ2-1	TRBV7-6	CASSLEAQRVHEQFF
TRBJ2-1	TRBV4-1	CASSQERGSGNEQFF
TRBJ1-4	TRBV20-1	CSAPSGIEEKLFF
TRBJ2-3	TRBV12-3/TRBV12-4	CASRRQETDTQYF
TRBJ2-7	TRBV6-2/TRBV6-3	CASSTGLVLSYEQYF
TRBJ2-3	TRBV14	CASSRDVGRTDTQYF
TRBJ2-5	TRBV29-1	CSVVASGVETQYF
TRBJ2-1	TRBV6-5	CASSYSKIGEEQFF
TRBJ1-1	TRBV6-5	CASSSDPTGENTEAFF
TRBJ1-5	TRBV7-7	CASSFFPDDQGRGSQHF
TRBJ2-4	TRBV18	CASSPSDRLAKNIQYF
TRBJ2-1	TRBV24-1	CATSEAARGGEQFF
TRBJ1-4	TRBV12-3/TRBV12-4	CASSTQGGNEKLFF
TRBJ2-1	TRBV5-1	CATSHLAGEMNEQFF
TRBJ2-2	TRBV27	CASSSPLRNTGELFF
TRBJ2-1	TRBV27	CASSLSTSGRLNEQFF
TRBJ1-5	TRBV21-1	CASNDRDRRQPQHF
TRBJ2-1	TRBV12-3/TRBV12-4	CASRTNDNEQFF
TRBJ2-1	TRBV10-2	CASSGTGTVGSYNEQFF
TRBJ2-1	TRBV20-1	CSASPRGGRALANEQFF
TRBJ2-3	TRBV5-1	CASSLAGDTYSTDTQYF
TRBJ2-1	TRBV3-1	CASSQHDRGRFDEQFF
TRBJ1-4	TRBV6-5	CASRGGTHGEKLFF
TRBJ2-4	TRBV29-1	CSVRAKLAKNIQYF
TRBJ2-3	TRBV11-1	CASSEGTRREIGTDTQYF
TRBJ1-5	TRBV6-5	CASSYARGVLGPQHF
TRBJ1-2	TRBV15	CATSLQGASHGYTF
TRBJ2-7	TRBV20-1	CSARDVSGASYEQYF
TRBJ1-2	TRBV10-3	CAIRGQGDGYTF
TRBJ2-7	TRBV28	CASSHLTSGSYEQYF
TRBJ2-2	TRBV6-5	CASSYTASNTGELFF
TRBJ2-3	TRBV7-2	CASSPTFGREGQYF
TRBJ1-2	TRBV4-3	CASSQFTGDSDGYTF